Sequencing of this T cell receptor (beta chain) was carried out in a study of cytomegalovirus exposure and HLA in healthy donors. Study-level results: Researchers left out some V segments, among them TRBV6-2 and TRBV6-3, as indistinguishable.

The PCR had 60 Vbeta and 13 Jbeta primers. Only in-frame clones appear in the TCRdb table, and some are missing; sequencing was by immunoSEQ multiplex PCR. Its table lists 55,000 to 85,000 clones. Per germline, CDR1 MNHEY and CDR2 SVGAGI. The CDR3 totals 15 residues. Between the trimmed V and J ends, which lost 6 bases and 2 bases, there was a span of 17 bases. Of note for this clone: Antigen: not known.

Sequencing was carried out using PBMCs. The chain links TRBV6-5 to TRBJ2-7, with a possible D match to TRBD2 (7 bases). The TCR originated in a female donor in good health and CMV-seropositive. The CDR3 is CASSPAWGGAYEQYF. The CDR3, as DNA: TGTGCCAGCAGCCCGGCCTGGGGGGGCGCCTACGAGCAGTACTTC.